This T cell receptor beta chain emerged from a study of cytomegalovirus exposure and HLA in healthy donors. Study context: Later, an analysis reported that the 110 or so validation repertoires had used the same platform as the roughly 650 first-cohort repertoires. Study-level results: The authors enumerated under 200 TCR beta chains as linked to cytomegalovirus.

Comments on this clone: What it binds is not known.

The table came from immunoSEQ multiplex PCR; TCRdb's copy has only in-frame clones and leaves some out. The table has 200,000 or so clones, roughly 88% seen once. The V and J ends lost 2 bases and 7 bases, in that order; junction bases with no gene match: 10. Per the germline V gene, CDR1 is SGHTA and CDR2 is FQGTGA. CDR3 size: 15 residues. The sequence was obtained from a woman in her thirties in good health and CMV-seropositive. V and J are TRBV7-3 and TRBJ1-1; 7 positions agree with TRBD1. Sequenced: PBMCs. DNA of the CDR3: TGTGCCAGCAGCTTAGGCCCGGGACAGACGGATGAAGCTTTCTTT. It yields the protein CASSLGPGQTDEAFF.